Following are 22 T cell receptor beta chains from one sample sequenced in a study of blood T cell repertoires in COVID-19. TCRdb's table, derived via immunoSEQ multiplex PCR, lists solely in-frame clones and lacks some. The sample contains about 100,000 clones, around 88% of which appear only once. The specimen sequenced was peripheral blood. The receptors come from a human donor in a cohort sampled during active COVID-19.

This sequence joins TRBV9 and TRBJ2-5; a possible D gene is TRBD2 (6 bases). The CDR3 spans 15 residues. From germline, CDR1 is SGDLS and CDR2 YYNGEE. Trimming took 4 bases from V and 6 from J, leaving 19 bases between them. CDR3 in amino acids: CASSPNSGREQTQYF. CDR3 DNA: TGTGCCAGCAGCCCTAACTCAGGGCGGGAACAGACCCAGTACTTC. Full variable domain (outside the CDR3, taken from reference TRBV9 and TRBJ2-5): DSGVTQTPKHLITATGQRVTLRCSPRSGDLSVYWYQQSLDQGLQFLIQYYNGEERAKGNILERFSAQQFPDLHSELNLSSLELGDSALYFCASSPNSGREQTQYFGPGTRLLVL.

The J gene is TRBJ2-1, the V gene TRBV4-3; TRBD2 agrees at 12 bases. Per the germline V gene, CDR1 is LGHNA and CDR2 is YSLEER. The CDR3 has 17 residues. V shed 3 bases, J shed 1 base, and the junction held 4 bases outside the gene matches. The CDR3 loop is CASSQALAGGSYNEQFF. CDR3 coding DNA: TGCGCCAGCAGCCAGGCACTAGCGGGAGGTTCCTACAATGAGCAGTTCTTC.

The gene calls are TRBV2 and TRBJ2-2; TRBD2 is a possible D gene (5 bases). The germline CDR1 and CDR2 sequences are SNHLY and FYNNEI. With 1 base removed from V and 5 bases from J, the gap between germline ends came to 11 bases. The CDR3 length is 15 residues. CDR3 in DNA: TGTGCCAGCAGTGAAGTAGGAAGAGGGACCGGGGAGCTGTTTTTT. The encoded protein is CASSEVGRGTGELFF.

The chain is built from TRBV6-4 and TRBJ2-1, with TRBD1 matching 8 bases. Germline lookup yields CDR1 MRHNA and CDR2 SNTAGT. This CDR3 spans 17 amino acids. V shed 3 bases and J 3 bases; nucleotides not matched to a gene: 10. The CDR3 DNA reads TGTGCCAGCAGTGAATCGGACAGGGCCCATCTCTACAATGAGCAGTTCTTC. Its translation: CASSESDRAHLYNEQFF.

This clone has more than one count but fewer than ten. The CDR3 DNA sequence: TGTGCCAGCAGTCGACTAGCGGGGAGATCCGTCGCATCAAACACCGGGGAGCTGTTTTTT. Its protein is CASSRLAGRSVASNTGELFF. The rearrangement uses TRBV6-6 and TRBJ2-2; 11 nucleotides align to TRBD2. V lost 5 bases and J lost 2; bases outside the gene matches: 16. From germline, CDR1 is MNHNY and CDR2 SVGAGI (reference sequence). The CDR3 spans 20 residues.

The rearrangement joins TRBV7-9 to TRBJ2-6; maybe TRBD2 (5 bases). The CDR3 extends over 15 amino acids. With 2 bases removed from V and 4 bases from J, the gap between germline ends came to 9 bases. Germline assignment: CDR1 SEHNR and CDR2 FQNEAQ (reference sequence). CDR3 sequence: CASSLWGDGANVLTF. The CDR3 DNA sequence: TGTGCCAGCAGCTTATGGGGAGACGGGGCCAACGTCCTGACTTTC.

V and J are TRBV28 and TRBJ1-2; D gene unclear. CDR1 is MDHEN and CDR2 is SYDVKM in the germline V gene. CDR3 size: 16 residues. Trimming took off 2 bases at V and 2 bases at J, with 15 bases between the two ends. Written as DNA, the CDR3 is TGTGCCAGCAGTTTACGCGGTGGCAGCGAAAACTATGGCTACACCTTC. Translated, it gives CASSLRGGSENYGYTF.

The V and J genes are TRBV6-1 and TRBJ1-2; D is uncertain. Trimming left V 1 base short and J 7 bases short, with 13 bases between. CDR1 is MNHNS, CDR2 SASEGT, per germline. CDR3 size: 14 residues. The CDR3 loop reads CASSEEVRGGGYTF. The CDR3 DNA follows: TGTGCCAGCAGTGAAGAGGTACGGGGAGGTGGCTACACCTTC.

The CDR3 sequence is CASSLEGTSGNTGELFF. The CDR3 DNA reads TGCGCCAGCAGCTTGGAAGGGACTAGCGGTAACACCGGGGAGCTGTTTTTT. The chain is built from TRBV5-1 and TRBJ2-2, with 11 bases fitting TRBD2. Germline V gene lookup returns CDR1 SGHRS and CDR2 YFSETQ. The CDR3 sequence is 17 residues long. V dropped 0 bases and J dropped 2; count of bases not matched to a gene: 3.

V is TRBV6-6 and J is TRBJ1-2; D unclear. V was pared by 8 bases and J by 4 bases, with 11 bases between. This CDR3 is built from 12 residues. The germline gives CDR1 MNHNY, CDR2 SVGAGI (reference sequence). The CDR3 DNA sequence: TGTGCCAGCGACGGCACAGCCTATGGCTACACCTTC. Its protein product is CASDGTAYGYTF.

This chain joins TRBV28 and TRBJ2-1; D is perhaps TRBD2 (5 bases). Trimming removed 7 bases at V and 0 bases at J, with 19 bases between. Germline CDR1 reads MDHEN; CDR2 reads SYDVKM. CDR3 length: 17 residues. The CDR3 region is CASTSSGVPSSYNEQFF. CDR3 DNA sequence: TGTGCCAGCACAAGTTCCGGGGTTCCTAGCTCCTACAATGAGCAGTTCTTC.

V and J are TRBV6-4 and TRBJ2-1; the match to TRBD2 covers 8 bases. V trimming: 2 bases; J trimming: 15 bases; junction bases outside the gene matches: 9. Germline V CDR1 and CDR2: MRHNA, SNTAGT. The CDR3 has 13 amino acids. The CDR3 DNA reads TGTGCCAGCAGTGACGCTACCGGGACTAGGCCGTTCTTC. This sequence encodes CASSDATGTRPFF.

The CDR3 here is CASSYNINQPQHF. CDR3 in DNA: TGTGCCAGCAGTTATAACATCAATCAGCCCCAGCATTTT. V usage is TRBV28 and J usage is TRBJ1-5; D not certain. Germline V gene lookup returns CDR1 MDHEN and CDR2 SYDVKM. The CDR3 is 13 amino acids. V was shortened by 4 bases and J by 3 bases, with 7 bases between the two germline ends.

This clone was found once. The V call is TRBV18, the J call TRBJ1-2; D possibly corresponds to TRBD1 (5 bases). The CDR3 consists of 13 residues. Germline CDR1 is KGHSH and CDR2 is LQKENI. Trimming cost V 6 bases and J 3 bases, with 11 bases left between them. CDR3 loop: CASSAGVYYGYTF. CDR3 nucleotides: TGTGCCAGCTCTGCGGGGGTCTACTATGGCTACACCTTC.

Only a few counts were recorded for this clone. This chain links TRBV9 with TRBJ2-7; 7 nucleotides agree with TRBD1. CDR1 is SGDLS and CDR2 is YYNGEE in the germline V gene. CDR3 length equals 11 residues. Losses at the gene ends were 5 bases for V and 7 bases for J; bases not matched to a gene: 3. CDR3 in amino acids: CASSRQGEQYF. CDR3 nucleotides: TGTGCCAGCAGTAGACAGGGTGAGCAGTACTTC. Full variable domain (remainder filled in from reference TRBV9 and TRBJ2-7): DSGVTQTPKHLITATGQRVTLRCSPRSGDLSVYWYQQSLDQGLQFLIQYYNGEERAKGNILERFSAQQFPDLHSELNLSSLELGDSALYFCASSRQGEQYFGPGTRLTVT.

The CDR3 loop reads CASSSQKSTGQLEQYF. As DNA, the CDR3 is TGTGCCAGCAGTTCACAAAAGTCGACAGGGCAGCTCGAGCAGTACTTC. V is TRBV28 and J is TRBJ2-7; 7 bases map to TRBD1. Germline CDR1 reads MDHEN; CDR2 reads SYDVKM. The J segment lost 6 bases and the V segment lost 4 bases, leaving 15 bases of the junction unmatched. This CDR3 region has 16 residues.

The chain joins TRBV5-1 to TRBJ1-1; D is undetermined. V was clipped by 0 bases and J by 5 bases, with 14 bases between them. This CDR3 is built from 15 residues. CDR1 and CDR2 (germline): SGHRS, YFSETQ. CDR3 nucleotides: TGCGCCAGCAGCTTGGATCCTGCCGCGAGGACTGAAGCTTTCTTT. It yields the protein CASSLDPAARTEAFF.

This clone was picked up one time. This chain joins TRBV15 and TRBJ2-2, with D maybe TRBD1 (5 bases). From germline, CDR1 is LNHNV and CDR2 YYDKDF (reference sequence). This CDR3 is 13 amino acids long. V was clipped by 3 bases and J by 7 bases, with 9 bases between them. The CDR3 region is CATSSRVVGELFF. CDR3 nucleotides: TGTGCCACCAGCAGCAGGGTGGTCGGGGAGCTGTTTTTT. The full variable domain, in which reference TRBV15 and TRBJ2-2 provide the parts outside the CDR3, is DAMVIQNPRYQVTQFGKPVTLSCSQTLNHNVMYWYQQKSSQAPKLLFHYYDKDFNNEADTPDNFQSRRPNTSFCFLDIRSPGLGDTAMYLCATSSRVVGELFFGEGSRLTVL.

This clone came up a few times. V and J are TRBV30 and TRBJ1-5, with 8 positions matching TRBD1. Per the germline V gene, CDR1 is GTSNPN and CDR2 is SVGIG (reference sequence). V shed 1 base and J 6 bases; nucleotides not matched to a gene: 8. This CDR3 has 15 amino acids. The CDR3 DNA sequence: TGTGCCTGGAGTGCGAATACAGGGGGAGGTCAGCCCCAGCATTTT. The encoded protein is CAWSANTGGGQPQHF.

This clone has only one observation. V and J are TRBV7-8 and TRBJ2-1; 7 positions match TRBD2. Per the germline V gene, CDR1 is SGHVS and CDR2 is FQNEAQ. CDR3 length: 15 residues. With 2 bases clipped from V and 3 bases from J, the junction kept 4 bases outside the gene matches. CDR3 loop: CASSLLLANYNEQFF. CDR3 nucleotides: TGTGCCAGCAGCTTACTACTAGCGAACTACAATGAGCAGTTCTTC.

This chain uses TRBV23-1 with TRBJ1-5, with 11 positions matching TRBD1. TRBV23-1 is an ORF, and what it does is uncertain. V was clipped by 3 bases and J by 2 bases; unmatched bases: 9. The CDR3 runs to 18 residues. CDR3 in amino acids: CASSQRDRGRIGNQPQHF. The CDR3 region has the DNA TGCGCCAGCAGTCAGCGGGACAGGGGGAGGATTGGCAATCAGCCCCAGCATTTT.

V is TRBV7-2 and J is TRBJ2-7; 7 bases are shared with TRBD2. The ends lost 5 bases at V and 2 bases at J; junction bases unmatched: 6. The CDR3 has 14 residues. The germline V gene has CDR1 SGHTA and CDR2 FQGNSA. CDR3 loop: CASSLGAGAYEQYF. CDR3 DNA sequence: TGTGCCAGCAGCCTAGGGGCGGGAGCCTACGAGCAGTACTTC.